These 8 T cell receptor beta chains were all obtained from the same sample, sequenced in a study of identical twins (dated by TCRdb to 2016 to 2017). The library relied on 5' RACE. Sequencing instrument: Illumina HiSeq 2000. The raw public reads went through TCRdb reprocessing: fastp at Q25, MiXCR clone calling, in-frame beta chains kept. A single entry per CDR3 protein holds the most common genes and DNA from its merged rows. In all, the sample holds hundreds of thousands of distinct CDR3 sequences, and more than 9% of those were seen once. The ten largest account for roughly 7% of the sample. The sample was also reused in another study, on yellow fever vaccine responses in identical twins.

The material sequenced was CD8+ T cells sorted from blood. The source is a woman in her late teens or twenties in good health.

This clonotype was found a few times. The rearrangement links TRBV20-1 to TRBJ2-1; 15 positions agree with TRBD2. The CDR3 is made up of 15 amino acids. Per the germline V gene, CDR1 is DFQATT and CDR2 is SNEGSKA (reference sequence). The V and J ends lost 5 bases and 7 bases, in that order; junction bases with no gene match: 6. The DNA of the CDR3 is TGCAGTGCTTCCCCGGGACTAGCGGGGGGAAATGAGCAGTTCTTC. This sequence encodes CSASPGLAGGNEQFF.

In its sample, this clonotype was seen many times. The V and J genes are TRBV28 and TRBJ2-7, with D perhaps matching TRBD1 (5 bases). Per germline, CDR1 MDHEN and CDR2 SYDVKM. CDR3 size: 17 residues. The V end was cut by 3 bases, the J end by 0 bases, with 18 bases between. CDR3 in DNA: TGTGCCAGCAGTTTGCCCGGCAGGGTCCCCAACTCCTACGAGCAGTACTTC. This translates into CASSLPGRVPNSYEQYF.

The genes are TRBV12-5 and TRBJ1-1; D is unclear. Germline CDR1 is LGHNT and CDR2 is FRNRAP. V lost 5 bases, J lost 3 bases, and 13 bases lay in between. The CDR3 totals 14 residues. CDR3 nucleotide sequence: TGTGCTAGTGGTCCCGACCCCCGGCACACTGAAGCTTTCTTT. Residues: CASGPDPRHTEAFF.

This clonotype has just a few counts. The rearrangement links TRBV7-9 to TRBJ1-1, with D perhaps TRBD1 (6 bases). CDR3 length equals 15 residues. Germline-derived CDR1 and CDR2 are SEHNR and FQNEAQ (reference sequence). Trimming took 5 bases from V and 6 from J, leaving 19 bases between them. The CDR3 DNA sequence: TGTGCCAGCAGCCAACAGGGTTTAGGGATCCCTGAAGCTTTCTTT. This encodes CASSQQGLGIPEAFF.

This clonotype appeared many times. The CDR3 coding sequence is TGTGCCACCAAGCCATGGCGGGATCTGAACACCGGGGAGCTGTTTTTT. Translated: CATKPWRDLNTGELFF. The chain joins TRBV5-6 to TRBJ2-2; D is perhaps TRBD2 (6 bases). Germline V gene data show CDR1 as SGHDT and CDR2 as YYEEEE. The CDR3 has 16 residues. V gave up 9 bases and J gave up 1 base, with 19 bases separating them. Full variable domain (remainder filled in from reference TRBV5-6 and TRBJ2-2): DAGVTQSPTHLIKTRGQQVTLRCSPKSGHDTVSWYQQALGQGPQFIFQYYEEEERQRGNFPDRFSGHQFPNYSSELNVNALLLGDSALYLCATKPWRDLNTGELFFGEGSRLTVL.

This clonotype was observed a handful of times. The chain combines TRBV6-2 or TRBV6-3 with TRBJ2-1, with D unclear. Germline values: CDR1 MNHEY, CDR2 SVGEGT. The germline V and J ends were trimmed by 4 bases and 3 bases, with 10 bases remaining between them. This CDR3 is built from 14 residues. CDR3 nucleotides: TGTGCCAGCAGTTCAAGCGAGAGCTACAATGAGCAGTTCTTC. The encoded protein is CASSSSESYNEQFF.

The chain carries TRBV2 and TRBJ2-5; 7 positions match TRBD1. The V and J ends lost 3 bases and 1 base, in that order; junction bases with no gene match: 8. Germline V lookup: CDR1 SNHLY, CDR2 FYNNEI. The CDR3 has 16 amino acids. The CDR3 DNA is TGTGCCAGCAGTGACCCTACTGGGACAGCCCAAGAGACCCAGTACTTC. Protein product: CASSDPTGTAQETQYF.

The chain joins TRBV7-9 to TRBJ2-1; D tentatively fits TRBD1 or TRBD2 (6 bases each). V was cut by 2 bases and J by 0 bases, with 14 bases left in between. CDR1 and CDR2 (germline): SEHNR, FQNEAQ (reference sequence). CDR3 size: 17 residues. This CDR3 is CASSLFGGGASYNEQFF. The CDR3 DNA reads as TGTGCCAGCAGCTTATTTGGGGGCGGGGCCTCCTACAATGAGCAGTTCTTC.